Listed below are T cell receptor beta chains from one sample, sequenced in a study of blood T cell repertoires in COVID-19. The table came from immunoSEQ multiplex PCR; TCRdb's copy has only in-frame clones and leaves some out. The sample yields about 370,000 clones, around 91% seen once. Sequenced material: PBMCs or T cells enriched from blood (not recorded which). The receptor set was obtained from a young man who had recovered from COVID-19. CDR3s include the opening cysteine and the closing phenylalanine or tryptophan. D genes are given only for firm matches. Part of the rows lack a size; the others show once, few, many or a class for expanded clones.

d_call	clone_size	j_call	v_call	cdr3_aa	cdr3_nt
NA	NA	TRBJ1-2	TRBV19	CASSGRNYGYTF	TGTGCCAGTAGTGGCAGGAACTATGGCTACACCTTC
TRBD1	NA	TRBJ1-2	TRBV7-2	CASSVGQGPNYGYTF	TGTGCCAGCAGCGTGGGACAGGGCCCGAACTATGGCTACACCTTC
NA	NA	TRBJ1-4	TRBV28	CASSPSTDRSREKLFF	TGTGCCAGCAGCCCATCCACGGACAGATCGAGAGAAAAACTGTTTTTT
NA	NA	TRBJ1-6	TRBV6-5	CASSPTGGEDSPLHF	TGTGCCAGCTCCCCGACGGGGGGGGAGGATTCACCCCTCCACTTT
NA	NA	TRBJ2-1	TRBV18	CASSLSDRYSGNEQFF	TGTGCCAGCTCACTATCTGACAGGTATTCAGGCAATGAGCAGTTCTTC
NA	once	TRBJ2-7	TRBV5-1	CASSLGQLYEQYF	TGCGCCAGCAGCTTGGGACAGCTCTACGAGCAGTACTTC
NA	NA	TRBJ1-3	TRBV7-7	CASSPDTISGNTIYF	TGTGCCAGCAGTCCGGACACAATCTCTGGAAACACCATATATTTT
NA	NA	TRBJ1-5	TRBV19	CASSIGQPQHF	TGTGCCAGTAGTATTGGCCAGCCCCAGCATTTT
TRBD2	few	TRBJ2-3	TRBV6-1	CASSEGIAGTDTQYF	TGTGCCAGCAGTGAAGGGATAGCGGGGACAGATACGCAGTATTTT
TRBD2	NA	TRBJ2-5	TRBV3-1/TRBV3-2	CASSQSGGDETQYF	TGTGCCAGCAGCCAGTCGGGGGGGGATGAGACCCAGTACTTC
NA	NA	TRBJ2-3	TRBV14	CASRQTGDYTDTQYF	TGTGCCAGCAGACAAACGGGAGACTACACAGATACGCAGTATTTT
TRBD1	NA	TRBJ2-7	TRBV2	CASSAGQNYEQYF	TGTGCCAGCAGTGCGGGACAGAACTACGAGCAGTACTTC
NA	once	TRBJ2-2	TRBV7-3	CASSPNTGHTGELFF	TGTGCCAGCAGCCCAAACACAGGTCACACCGGGGAGCTGTTTTTT
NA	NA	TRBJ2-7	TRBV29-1	CSVGHTGTAEQYF	TGCAGCGTTGGACACACAGGGACGGCCGAGCAGTACTTC
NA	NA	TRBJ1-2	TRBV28	CASSFVQVANYGYTF	TGTGCCAGCAGTTTCGTACAAGTCGCTAACTATGGCTACACCTTC
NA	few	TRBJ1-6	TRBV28	CASSFRWAPWSPLHF	TGTGCCAGCAGTTTTAGGTGGGCGCCGTGGTCACCCCTCCACTTT
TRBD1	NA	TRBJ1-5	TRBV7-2	CASSRGPGTGAAQHF	TGTGCCAGCAGCCGCGGTCCCGGGACAGGGGCGGCCCAGCATTTT
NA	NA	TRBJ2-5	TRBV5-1	CASSLGGQETQYF	TGCGCCAGCAGCTTGGGGGGCCAGGAGACCCAGTACTTC
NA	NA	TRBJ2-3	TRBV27	CASSSPSTDTQYF	TGTGCCAGCAGTTCCCCCTCGACAGATACGCAGTATTTT
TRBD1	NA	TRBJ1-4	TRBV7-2	CASSLWTGGRTNEKLFF	TGTGCCAGCAGCCTTTGGACAGGGGGCCGGACTAATGAAAAACTGTTTTTT
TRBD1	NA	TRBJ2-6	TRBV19	CASSKDRGNLGANVLTF	TGTGCCAGTAGTAAGGACAGGGGCAATCTTGGGGCCAACGTCCTGACTTTC
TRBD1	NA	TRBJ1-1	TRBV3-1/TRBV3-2	CASSQDTGTVNTEAFF	TGTGCCAGCAGCCAAGATACTGGGACAGTGAACACTGAAGCTTTCTTT
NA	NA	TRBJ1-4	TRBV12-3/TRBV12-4	CASSLRREKLFF	TGTGCCAGCAGTTTACGTCGGGAAAAACTGTTTTTT
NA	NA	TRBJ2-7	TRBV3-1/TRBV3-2	CASSPRDSATYEQYF	TGTGCCAGCAGCCCTCGGGACTCGGCAACCTACGAGCAGTACTTC
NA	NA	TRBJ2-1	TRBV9	CASSPEAGSSYNEQFF	TGTGCCAGCAGCCCCGAAGCGGGTAGCTCCTACAATGAGCAGTTCTTC
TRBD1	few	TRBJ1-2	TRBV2	CASTQTVGTGGRGYTF	TGTGCCAGCACTCAAACCGTGGGGACAGGGGGCCGTGGCTACACCTTC
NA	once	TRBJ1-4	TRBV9	CASSLRGLQGGNEKLFF	TGTGCCAGCAGCTTAAGAGGTCTACAGGGAGGGAATGAAAAACTGTTTTTT
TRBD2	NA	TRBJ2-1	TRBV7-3	CASSSSGAGGGNEQFF	TGTGCCAGCAGCTCTTCTGGAGCGGGAGGAGGGAATGAGCAGTTCTTC
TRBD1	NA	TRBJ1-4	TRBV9	CASSGGTTGLGEKLFF	TGTGCCAGCAGCGGGGGAACGACAGGGTTGGGTGAAAAACTGTTTTTT
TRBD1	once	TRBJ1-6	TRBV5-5	CASSQNGQGRSPLHF	TGTGCCAGCAGCCAGAACGGACAGGGGAGGTCACCCCTCCACTTT
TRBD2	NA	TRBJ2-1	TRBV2	CASAMGREGNEQFF	TGTGCCAGCGCGATGGGGAGGGAAGGCAATGAGCAGTTCTTC
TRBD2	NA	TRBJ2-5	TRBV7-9	CASSRGSSGSGETQYF	TGTGCCAGCAGCCGAGGTAGTAGCGGGAGCGGGGAGACCCAGTACTTC
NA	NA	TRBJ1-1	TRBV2	CASSEAMNTEAFF	TGTGCCAGTTCGGAGGCGATGAACACTGAAGCTTTCTTT
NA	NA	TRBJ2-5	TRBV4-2	CASSHRTGQETQYF	TGTGCCAGCAGTCACAGGACCGGCCAAGAGACCCAGTACTTC
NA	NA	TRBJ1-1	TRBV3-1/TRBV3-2	CASSQALMNTEAFF	TGTGCCAGCAGCCAAGCTTTAATGAACACTGAAGCTTTCTTT
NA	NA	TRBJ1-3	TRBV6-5	CASWELSGNTIYF	TGTGCCAGCTGGGAGCTCTCTGGAAACACCATATATTTT
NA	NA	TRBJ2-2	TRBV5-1	CASSLAGANTGELFF	TGCGCCAGCAGCTTGGCCGGGGCGAACACCGGGGAGCTGTTTTTT